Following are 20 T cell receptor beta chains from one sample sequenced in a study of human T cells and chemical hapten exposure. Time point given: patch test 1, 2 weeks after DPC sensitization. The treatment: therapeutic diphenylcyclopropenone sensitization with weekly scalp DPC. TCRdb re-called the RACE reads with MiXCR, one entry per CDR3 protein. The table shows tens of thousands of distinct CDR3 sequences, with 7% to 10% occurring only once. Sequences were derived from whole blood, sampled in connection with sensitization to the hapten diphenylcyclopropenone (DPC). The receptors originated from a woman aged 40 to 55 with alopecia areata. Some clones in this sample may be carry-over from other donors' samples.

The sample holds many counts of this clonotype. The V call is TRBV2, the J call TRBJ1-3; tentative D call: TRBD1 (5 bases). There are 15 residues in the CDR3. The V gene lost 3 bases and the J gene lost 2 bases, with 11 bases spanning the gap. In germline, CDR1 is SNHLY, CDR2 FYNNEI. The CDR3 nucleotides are TGTGCCAGCAGTGACCGGGGGGTTACTGGAAACACCATATATTTT. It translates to CASSDRGVTGNTIYF.

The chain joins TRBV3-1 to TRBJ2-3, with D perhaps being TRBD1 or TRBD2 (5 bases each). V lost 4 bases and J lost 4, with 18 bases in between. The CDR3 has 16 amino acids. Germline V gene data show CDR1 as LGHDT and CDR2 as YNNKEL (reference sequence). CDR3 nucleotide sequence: TGTGCCAGCAGCCCCACGGGGCCCCTCTCCTCAGATACGCAGTATTTT. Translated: CASSPTGPLSSDTQYF.

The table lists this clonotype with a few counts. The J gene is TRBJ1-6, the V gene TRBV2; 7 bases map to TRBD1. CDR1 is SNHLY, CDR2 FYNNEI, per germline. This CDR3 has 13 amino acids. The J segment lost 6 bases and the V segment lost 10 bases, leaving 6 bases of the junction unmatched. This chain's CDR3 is CANSRDSNSPLHF. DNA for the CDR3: TGTGCCAACAGCCGGGACAGTAATTCACCCCTCCACTTT.

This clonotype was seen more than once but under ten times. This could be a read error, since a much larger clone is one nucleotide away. This chain's CDR3 is CASSLYPYGEVSNYGYTF. The CDR3 DNA reads TGTGCCAGCAGCTTATATCCCTATGGCGAAGTGTCTAACTATGGCTACACCTTC. This rearrangement joins TRBV11-2 to TRBJ1-2, with no clear D. V was shortened by 2 bases and J by 0 bases, with 19 bases between the two germline ends. The CDR3 has 18 amino acids. Germline CDR1 SGHAT, CDR2 FQNNGV.

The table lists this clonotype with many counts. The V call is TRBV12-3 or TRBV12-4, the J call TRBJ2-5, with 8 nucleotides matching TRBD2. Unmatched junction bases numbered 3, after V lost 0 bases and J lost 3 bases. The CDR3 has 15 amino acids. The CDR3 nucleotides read TGTGCCAGCAGTTTAGCGTACGGGGGGGAAGAGACCCAGTACTTC. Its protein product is CASSLAYGGEETQYF.

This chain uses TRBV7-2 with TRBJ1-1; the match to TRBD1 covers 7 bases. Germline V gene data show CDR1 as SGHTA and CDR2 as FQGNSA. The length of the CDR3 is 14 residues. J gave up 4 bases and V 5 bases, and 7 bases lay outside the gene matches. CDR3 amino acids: CASSKGQERTEAFF. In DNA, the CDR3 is TGTGCCAGCAGCAAAGGACAGGAGCGCACTGAAGCTTTCTTT. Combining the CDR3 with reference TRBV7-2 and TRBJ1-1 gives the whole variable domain GAGVSQSPSNKVTEKGKDVELRCDPISGHTALYWYRQSLGQGLEFLIYFQGNSAPDKSGLPSDRFSAERTGGSVSTLTIQRTQQEDSAVYLCASSKGQERTEAFFGQGTRLTVV.

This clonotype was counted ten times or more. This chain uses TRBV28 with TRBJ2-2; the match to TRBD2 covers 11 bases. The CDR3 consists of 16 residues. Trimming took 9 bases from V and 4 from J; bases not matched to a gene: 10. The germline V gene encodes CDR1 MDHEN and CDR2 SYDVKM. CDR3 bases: TGTGCCAGTACAACGACCGGGACTAGCGGCACCGGGGAGCTGTTTTTT. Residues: CASTTTGTSGTGELFF.

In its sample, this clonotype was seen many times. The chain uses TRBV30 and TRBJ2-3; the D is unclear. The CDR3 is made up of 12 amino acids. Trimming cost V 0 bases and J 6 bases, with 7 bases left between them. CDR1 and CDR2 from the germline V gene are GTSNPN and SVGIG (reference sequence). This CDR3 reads CAWSVTRDTQYF. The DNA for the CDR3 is TGTGCCTGGAGTGTAACCCGGGATACGCAGTATTTT.

The CDR3 coding sequence is TGTGCCAGCAGCTACTTTGGTAGCGGGGGGGCAGGGACGCAGTATTTT. It specifies CASSYFGSGGAGTQYF. This chain links TRBV7-9 with TRBJ2-3; 11 positions agree with TRBD2. With V trimmed by 4 bases and J by 9 bases, 12 bases remained unmatched. The CDR3 has 16 residues. Germline V CDR1 and CDR2: SEHNR, FQNEAQ (reference sequence).

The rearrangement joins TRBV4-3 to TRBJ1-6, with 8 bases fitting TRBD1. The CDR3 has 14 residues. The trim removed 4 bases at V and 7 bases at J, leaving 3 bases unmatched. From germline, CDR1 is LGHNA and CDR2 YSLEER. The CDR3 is CASSPRGQNSPLHF. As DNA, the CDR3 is TGCGCCAGCAGCCCCAGGGGGCAGAATTCACCCCTCCACTTT.

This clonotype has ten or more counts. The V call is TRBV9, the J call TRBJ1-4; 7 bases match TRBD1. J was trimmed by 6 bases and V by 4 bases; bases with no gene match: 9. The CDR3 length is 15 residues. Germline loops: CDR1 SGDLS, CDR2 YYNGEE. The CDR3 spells CASSTRRDSDEKLFF. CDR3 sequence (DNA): TGTGCCAGCAGCACCCGCCGGGACAGCGATGAAAAACTGTTTTTT.

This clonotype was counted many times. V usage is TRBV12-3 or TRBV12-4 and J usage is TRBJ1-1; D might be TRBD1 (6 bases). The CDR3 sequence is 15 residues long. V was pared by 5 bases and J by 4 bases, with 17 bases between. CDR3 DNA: TGTGCCAGCAGTCCCGGGCAGGGAGGGGGCACTGAAGCTTTCTTT. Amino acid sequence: CASSPGQGGGTEAFF.

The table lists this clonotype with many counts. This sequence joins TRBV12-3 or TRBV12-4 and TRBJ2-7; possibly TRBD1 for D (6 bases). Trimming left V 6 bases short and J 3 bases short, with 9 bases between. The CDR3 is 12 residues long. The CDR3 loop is CASSGQHYEQYF. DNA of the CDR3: TGTGCCAGCAGCGGACAGCACTACGAGCAGTACTTC.

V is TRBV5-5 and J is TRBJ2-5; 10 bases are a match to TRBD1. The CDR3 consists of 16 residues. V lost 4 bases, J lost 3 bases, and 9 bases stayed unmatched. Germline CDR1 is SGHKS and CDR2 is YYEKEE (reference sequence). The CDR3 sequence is CASSRWGTGEKETQYF. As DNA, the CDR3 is TGTGCCAGCAGCCGATGGGGGACAGGGGAAAAAGAGACCCAGTACTTC.

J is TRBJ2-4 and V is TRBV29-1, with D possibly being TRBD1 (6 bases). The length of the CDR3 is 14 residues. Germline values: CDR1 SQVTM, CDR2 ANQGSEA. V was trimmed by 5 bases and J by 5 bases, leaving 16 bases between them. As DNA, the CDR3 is TGCAGCGTTTCATTCTCAGGGGCTCAAAACATTCAGTACTTC. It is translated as CSVSFSGAQNIQYF.

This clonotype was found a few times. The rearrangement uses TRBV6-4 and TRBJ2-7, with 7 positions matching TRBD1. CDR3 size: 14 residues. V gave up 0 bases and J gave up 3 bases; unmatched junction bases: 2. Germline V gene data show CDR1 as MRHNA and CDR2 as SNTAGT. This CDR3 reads CASSDSNRGYEQYF. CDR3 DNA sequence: TGTGCCAGCAGTGACTCAAACAGGGGCTACGAGCAGTACTTC.

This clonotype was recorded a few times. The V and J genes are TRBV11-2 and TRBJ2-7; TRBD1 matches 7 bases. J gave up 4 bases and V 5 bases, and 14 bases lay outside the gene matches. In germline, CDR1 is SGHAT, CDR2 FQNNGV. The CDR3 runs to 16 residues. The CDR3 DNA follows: TGTGCCAGCAGCCCATCCCTGGGGACAGATTTATACGAGCAGTACTTC. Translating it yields CASSPSLGTDLYEQYF.

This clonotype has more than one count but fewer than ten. This chain's CDR3 is CASRRQGAYNEQFF. The CDR3, as DNA: TGTGCCAGCAGGAGACAGGGGGCCTACAATGAGCAGTTCTTC. The chain links TRBV6-5 to TRBJ2-1; 9 bases map to TRBD1. Per the germline V gene, CDR1 is MNHEY and CDR2 is SVGAGI. The CDR3 is 14 residues long. V trimming: 6 bases; J trimming: 2 bases; junction bases outside the gene matches: 2.

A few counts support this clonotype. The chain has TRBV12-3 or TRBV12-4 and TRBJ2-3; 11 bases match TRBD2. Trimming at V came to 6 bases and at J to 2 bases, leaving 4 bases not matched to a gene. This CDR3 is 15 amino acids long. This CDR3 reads CASSELAGVTDTQYF. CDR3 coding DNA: TGTGCCAGCAGCGAACTAGCGGGGGTCACAGATACGCAGTATTTT.

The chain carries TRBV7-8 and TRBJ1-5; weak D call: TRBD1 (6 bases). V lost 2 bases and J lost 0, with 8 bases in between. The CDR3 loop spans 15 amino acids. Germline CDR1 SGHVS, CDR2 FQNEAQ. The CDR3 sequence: CASSLTGNSNQPQHF. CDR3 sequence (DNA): TGTGCCAGCAGCTTAACAGGGAATAGCAATCAGCCCCAGCATTTT.